This TCR beta chain was found in a study of blood T cell repertoires in COVID-19. Between the trimmed V and J ends, which lost 4 bases and 3 bases, there was a span of 16 bases. The CDR3 runs to 15 residues. Germline CDR1 is SGHDT and CDR2 is YYEEEE. Assay: immunoSEQ multiplex PCR; the TCRdb copy retains only in-frame clones and omits some. Of about 41,000 clones listed, roughly nine tenths were seen once; the top ten hold around 4.7%. The clonotype was recovered from a man aged 60 to 69 with acute or convalescent COVID-19. The material sequenced was peripheral blood. The J gene is TRBJ1-1, the V gene TRBV5-6, with D tentatively TRBD1 (5 bases). The CDR3: CASSDGGWGHTEAFF. Written as DNA, the CDR3 is TGTGCCAGCAGCGATGGGGGGTGGGGCCACACTGAAGCTTTCTTT.